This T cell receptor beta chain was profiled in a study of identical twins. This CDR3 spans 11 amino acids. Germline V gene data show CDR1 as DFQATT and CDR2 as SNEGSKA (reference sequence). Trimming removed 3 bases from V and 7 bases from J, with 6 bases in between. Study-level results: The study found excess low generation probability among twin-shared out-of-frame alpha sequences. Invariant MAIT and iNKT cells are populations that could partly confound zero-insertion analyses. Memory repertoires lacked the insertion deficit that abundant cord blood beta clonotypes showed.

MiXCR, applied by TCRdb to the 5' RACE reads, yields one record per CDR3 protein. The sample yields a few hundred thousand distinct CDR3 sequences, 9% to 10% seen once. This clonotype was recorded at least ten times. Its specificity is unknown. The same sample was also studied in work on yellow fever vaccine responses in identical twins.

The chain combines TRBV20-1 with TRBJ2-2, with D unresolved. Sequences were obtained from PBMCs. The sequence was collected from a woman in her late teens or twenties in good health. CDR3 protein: CSAREFGELFF. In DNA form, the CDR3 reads TGCAGTGCTAGGGAGTTCGGGGAGCTGTTTTTT.